The 25 T cell receptor beta chains below come from one sample, sequenced in a study of vaccination and CD4 T cells after COVID-19. Cultured CD4+ T-cell DNA underwent Oncomine TCR Beta short-read sequencing. TCRdb analysed the PCR reads with MiXCR anew, one entry per CDR3 protein. The table lists some 15,000 distinct CDR3 sequences, around 73% of them singletons. Specified treatment: roughly 11-day PBMC culture with coronavirus spike peptide pools or control peptides (ViraFEST assay). Their target antigens are unknown. Sequenced sample: CD4+ T cells from blood, cultured in vitro. These TCRs come from a human donor who had recovered from COVID-19.

The chain uses TRBV7-9 and TRBJ2-5; no reliable D call. CDR3 length: 14 residues. Between the trimmed V and J ends, which lost 5 bases and 0 bases, there was a span of 10 bases. In germline, CDR1 is SEHNR, CDR2 FQNEAQ (reference sequence). The CDR3 reads CASSLGSYQETQYF. The CDR3 region has the DNA TGTGCCAGCAGCCTCGGTTCGTACCAAGAGACCCAGTACTTC.

The chain employs TRBV20-1 and TRBJ2-3; 11 nucleotides line up with TRBD2. CDR1 DFQATT and CDR2 SNEGSKA come from the germline V gene (reference sequence). The ends lost 5 bases at V and 6 bases at J; junction bases unmatched: 13. This CDR3 contains 16 residues. DNA of the CDR3: TGCAGTGCTCTCACGGGACTAGCGGATCCAGGGGATACGCAGTATTTT. Its translation: CSALTGLADPGDTQYF.

This rearrangement joins TRBV10-1 to TRBJ2-1; TRBD2 agrees at 7 bases. Per the germline V gene, CDR1 is WNHNN and CDR2 is SYGVQD (reference sequence). The CDR3 covers 15 residues. The junction had 7 bases not matched to a gene; V was cut back by 2 bases and J by 6 bases. The CDR3 sequence: CASSEPGTNLNEQFF. In nucleotides, the CDR3 is TGCGCCAGCAGTGAGCCCGGGACTAACCTCAATGAGCAGTTCTTC.

The chain links TRBV4-3 to TRBJ2-3; maybe TRBD2 (6 bases). Germline V gives CDR1 LGHNA, CDR2 YSLEER. Trimming shortened V by 4 bases and J by 2 bases, and 13 bases separated the two germline ends. The CDR3 loop spans 15 amino acids. The CDR3 nucleotides are TGCGCCAGCAGCCGAGAACGGGGACTCACAGATACGCAGTATTTT. It yields the protein CASSRERGLTDTQYF.

This clonotype was recorded once. The chain combines TRBV12-3 or TRBV12-4 with TRBJ1-3; D remains ambiguous. The CDR3 consists of 14 residues. V dropped 6 bases and J dropped 4 bases, with 13 bases sitting between them. CDR3 in amino acids: CASSPQRTGNTIYF. In DNA form, the CDR3 reads TGTGCCAGCAGCCCCCAACGGACCGGAAACACCATATATTTT.

The chain has TRBV2 and TRBJ1-1; 9 bases agree with TRBD1. This CDR3 is 14 amino acids long. From germline, CDR1 is SNHLY and CDR2 FYNNEI. V shed 5 bases, J shed 5 bases, and the junction held 6 bases outside the gene matches. The CDR3 spells CASSPGQGGTEAFF. DNA for the CDR3: TGTGCCAGCAGTCCGGGACAGGGTGGTACTGAAGCTTTCTTT.

In its sample, this clonotype was seen a few times. The V gene is TRBV27, the J gene TRBJ2-2; no clear D. Germline V gene data show CDR1 as MNHEY and CDR2 as SMNVEV (reference sequence). The CDR3 totals 11 residues. V was cut by 6 bases and J by 6 bases, with 5 bases left in between. CDR3 sequence reads: CASRASGELFF. The CDR3 DNA reads TGTGCCAGCAGGGCGTCCGGGGAGCTGTTTTTT.

Remarks on this clonotype: A junction boundary mismatches the germline segment, possibly from a read error. V and J are TRBV20-1 and TRBJ1-6, with 7 nucleotides matching TRBD1. Per the germline V gene, CDR1 is DFQATT and CDR2 is SNEGSKA (reference sequence). This CDR3 has 13 residues. The CDR3 nucleotides read TGCAGTGCTGGAGAGACAGGGATCTCACCCCTCCACTTT. It is translated as CSAGETGISPLHF.

This clonotype rates as medium-sized (0.01 to 0.1%). The chain has TRBV7-2 and TRBJ2-7, with D possibly TRBD2 on 6 matching bases. Germline V lookup: CDR1 SGHTA, CDR2 FQGNSA. The CDR3 length is 15 residues. V dropped 0 bases and J dropped 6 bases, with 15 bases sitting between them. The CDR3 is CASSLAGLYTSEQYF. The CDR3 nucleotides read TGTGCCAGCAGCTTAGCCGGACTATACACGAGCGAGCAGTACTTC. Drawing the rest from reference TRBV7-2 and TRBJ2-7, the complete variable domain is GAGVSQSPSNKVTEKGKDVELRCDPISGHTALYWYRQSLGQGLEFLIYFQGNSAPDKSGLPSDRFSAERTGGSVSTLTIQRTQQEDSAVYLCASSLAGLYTSEQYFGPGTRLTVT.

V and J are TRBV7-2 and TRBJ2-1; D is undetermined. V lost 8 bases and J lost 2, with 10 bases in between. Germline-derived CDR1 and CDR2 are SGHTA and FQGNSA. CDR3 length: 13 amino acids. The CDR3 DNA is TGTGCCAGCCTATTCCCTCCCTACAATGAGCAGTTCTTC. It specifies CASLFPPYNEQFF.

The V gene is TRBV7-2, the J gene TRBJ1-1; no definite D call. V was clipped by 2 bases and J by 0 bases, with 4 bases between them. Looked up from germline, CDR1 is SGHTA and CDR2 is FQGNSA. This CDR3 is built from 13 residues. In DNA form, the CDR3 reads TGTGCCAGCAGCTTAAATGTGAACACTGAAGCTTTCTTT. This sequence encodes CASSLNVNTEAFF.

CDR3 protein: CASRADRVSHYGYTF. Written as DNA, the CDR3 is TGTGCCAGCAGGGCCGACAGGGTGTCCCACTATGGCTACACCTTC. This sequence joins TRBV2 and TRBJ1-2; 7 nucleotides agree with TRBD1. Losses at the gene ends were 6 bases for V and 3 bases for J; bases not matched to a gene: 10. This CDR3 is 15 amino acids long. Germline assignment: CDR1 SNHLY and CDR2 FYNNEI. The full variable domain, completed using reference TRBV2 and TRBJ1-2, is EPEVTQTPSHQVTQMGQEVILRCVPISNHLYFYWYRQILGQKVEFLVSFYNNEISEKSEIFDDQFSVERPDGSNFTLKIRSTKLEDSAMYFCASRADRVSHYGYTFGSGTRLTVV.

This chain joins TRBV20-1 and TRBJ1-5; D is uncertain. This CDR3 is built from 14 residues. CDR1 and CDR2 from the germline V gene are DFQATT and SNEGSKA (reference sequence). V lost 7 bases, J lost 4 bases, and 17 bases lay in between. The CDR3 reads CSVRGWQRNQPQHF. The CDR3 nucleotides are TGCAGTGTCCGAGGGTGGCAGCGAAATCAGCCCCAGCATTTT.

This clonotype has more than one count but fewer than ten. The chain is built from TRBV7-9 and TRBJ2-7; the D gene could be TRBD1 or TRBD2 (5 bases each). The CDR3 sequence is 17 residues long. Germline V CDR1 and CDR2: SEHNR, FQNEAQ (reference sequence). Trimming stripped 0 bases from V and 3 bases from J, with 18 bases between. The CDR3, as DNA: TGTGCCAGCAGCTTAGCGGCAGGGACCCAGTCCATCTACGAGCAGTACTTC. It translates to CASSLAAGTQSIYEQYF.

The V and J genes are TRBV6-4 and TRBJ2-3; 9 bases align to TRBD2. Germline CDR1 and CDR2: MRHNA and SNTAGT. The CDR3 extends over 13 amino acids. Losses at the gene ends were 6 bases for V and 6 bases for J; bases not matched to a gene: 4. The CDR3 coding sequence is TGTGCCAGCAGGACCGGGACTAGCGATACGCAGTATTTT. This sequence encodes CASRTGTSDTQYF.

The genes are TRBV7-8 and TRBJ1-1; D is unclear. The CDR3 consists of 14 residues. The germline gives CDR1 SGHVS, CDR2 FQNEAQ. The germline V and J ends were trimmed by 5 bases and 0 bases, with 10 bases remaining between them. The CDR3 here is CASSPRVMNTEAFF. CDR3 in DNA: TGTGCCAGCAGCCCGAGGGTGATGAACACTGAAGCTTTCTTT.

This chain joins TRBV7-2 and TRBJ2-7; TRBD2 matches 13 bases. CDR1 and CDR2 (germline): SGHTA, FQGNSA. The CDR3 covers 15 residues. After removal of 5 bases from V and 3 bases from J, the junction contained 4 bases not matched to a gene. CDR3 nucleotides: TGTGCCAGCAGCCGGGGACTAGCGGGATTCTACGAGCAGTACTTC. It translates to CASSRGLAGFYEQYF.

The J gene is TRBJ2-7, the V gene TRBV9; D perhaps matches TRBD1 (5 bases). The CDR3 is 14 amino acids. V dropped 0 bases and J dropped 7 bases, with 14 bases sitting between them. The germline V gene encodes CDR1 SGDLS and CDR2 YYNGEE. CDR3 region: CASSVDQGLGEQYF. The DNA for the CDR3 is TGTGCCAGCAGCGTAGACCAGGGTTTAGGGGAGCAGTACTTC. Supplemented by reference TRBV9 and TRBJ2-7, the full variable domain reads DSGVTQTPKHLITATGQRVTLRCSPRSGDLSVYWYQQSLDQGLQFLIQYYNGEERAKGNILERFSAQQFPDLHSELNLSSLELGDSALYFCASSVDQGLGEQYFGPGTRLTVT.

In its sample, this clonotype was seen a few times. The rearrangement joins TRBV2 to TRBJ1-2, with D uncertain. Germline-derived CDR1 and CDR2 are SNHLY and FYNNEI. The CDR3 consists of 13 residues. V was clipped by 6 bases and J by 4 bases, with 12 bases between them. The CDR3 DNA is TGTGCCAGCAGGGGGATGCTACTCTATGGCTACACCTTC. Its translation is CASRGMLLYGYTF.

The chain combines TRBV19 with TRBJ1-5, with D unclear. The CDR3 length is 13 residues. Germline CDR1 LNHDA, CDR2 SQIVND (reference sequence). V was clipped by 3 bases and J by 7 bases, with 10 bases between them. Here the CDR3 reads CASSMGWEQPQHF. The CDR3 bases are TGTGCCAGTAGTATGGGGTGGGAGCAGCCCCAGCATTTT.

The V and J genes are TRBV28 and TRBJ1-2; TRBD1 matches 7 bases. CDR1 and CDR2 (germline): MDHEN, SYDVKM. The CDR3 sequence is 15 residues long. The ends lost 3 bases at V and 3 bases at J; junction bases unmatched: 7. CDR3 protein: CASSFPADRDYGYTF. CDR3 bases: TGTGCCAGCAGTTTCCCAGCCGACAGGGACTATGGCTACACCTTC.

The gene calls are TRBV27 and TRBJ1-1, with unresolved D. The CDR3 is 15 residues long. Trimming removed 5 bases from V and 1 base from J, with 14 bases in between. Germline values: CDR1 MNHEY, CDR2 SMNVEV (reference sequence). CDR3 coding DNA: TGTGCCAGCAGTCCTAGCCCCCCCCAGAACACTGAAGCTTTCTTT. This gives the protein CASSPSPPQNTEAFF.

The chain carries TRBV20-1 and TRBJ2-5; D gene ambiguous. CDR1 and CDR2 (germline): DFQATT, SNEGSKA (reference sequence). CDR3 size: 12 residues. Trimming cost V 8 bases and J 0 bases, with 10 bases left between them. CDR3 DNA: TGCAGTCCCTCCCAATACCAAGAGACCCAGTACTTC. Its protein is CSPSQYQETQYF.

V gene TRBV6-1 combines with J gene TRBJ2-7; D is uncertain. Looked up from germline, CDR1 is MNHNS and CDR2 is SASEGT. CDR3 length: 15 amino acids. V was clipped by 5 bases and J by 3 bases, with 17 bases between them. The CDR3 protein is CASSRPRIGYYEQYF. In nucleotides, the CDR3 is TGTGCCAGCAGTCGCCCCAGGATTGGGTACTACGAGCAGTACTTC.

The V gene is TRBV19, the J gene TRBJ2-4; D gene unclear. CDR3 length: 17 residues. The V end was cut by 0 bases, the J end by 1 base, with 13 bases between. Germline V gene data show CDR1 as LNHDA and CDR2 as SQIVND (reference sequence). The CDR3 reads CASSIDPPDGAKNIQYF. DNA for the CDR3: TGTGCCAGTAGTATAGATCCCCCAGACGGGGCCAAAAACATTCAGTACTTC.